Shown below are 32 T cell receptor beta chains from a single sample sequenced in a study of radiation and T cells in renal cell carcinoma. The time point here: blood 4 weeks post-SBRT, at nephrectomy. Sample treatment: 15 Gy SBRT to primary tumor, nephrectomy 4 weeks later. Using immunoSEQ multiplex PCR, the repertoire was profiled, and TCRdb retains in-frame clones only, with some absent. Of some 44,000 clones in the sample, roughly 85% are singletons; the top ten hold 27%. The starting material was blood, obtained from a patient whose treatment included radiotherapy and nephrectomy. Every receptor here comes from a woman between 65 and 79 years old with renal cell carcinoma.

V usage is TRBV9 and J usage is TRBJ2-1; D unresolved. The CDR3 sequence is 14 residues long. Looked up from germline, CDR1 is SGDLS and CDR2 is YYNGEE. Trimming removed 0 bases from V and 8 bases from J, with 12 bases in between. CDR3 residues: CASSVVGPADEQFF. In DNA, the CDR3 is TGTGCCAGCAGCGTAGTAGGCCCAGCCGATGAGCAGTTCTTC.

The gene calls are TRBV6-5 and TRBJ1-1, with D possibly matching TRBD1 (5 bases). The CDR3 contains 14 residues. V was pared by 2 bases and J by 5 bases, with 12 bases between. Germline loops: CDR1 MNHEY, CDR2 SVGAGI. The CDR3 DNA follows: TGTGCCAGCAGTTACACGGGGGGGGGTACTGAAGCTTTCTTT. Protein product: CASSYTGGGTEAFF.

This rearrangement joins TRBV7-2 to TRBJ2-1; D not certain. There are 12 residues in the CDR3. Germline-derived CDR1 and CDR2 are SGHTA and FQGNSA. V lost 6 bases, J lost 9 bases, and 12 bases lay in between. The CDR3 DNA reads TGTGCCAGCAGTCTAGAATTCGGTGAGCAGTTCTTC. Translation gives CASSLEFGEQFF.

CDR3 coding DNA: TGCGCCAGCAGCTTGCGAGACAGAGACTCTGGAAACACCATATATTTT. Residues: CASSLRDRDSGNTIYF. The chain couples TRBV5-1 to TRBJ1-3, with D possibly TRBD1 on 5 matching bases. The CDR3 loop spans 16 amino acids. CDR1 and CDR2 from the germline V gene are SGHRS and YFSETQ. V lost 1 base and J lost 0, with 11 bases in between.

The chain recombines TRBV14 with TRBJ2-7; D could derive from TRBD1 or TRBD2 (5 bases each). V was shortened by 2 bases and J by 2 bases, with 13 bases between the two germline ends. CDR3 size: 15 residues. The V gene's germline CDR1 is SGHDN and CDR2 FVKESK. DNA of the CDR3: TGTGCCAGCAGCCAACCGGGACGCCAGACCTACGAGCAGTACTTC. Amino acid sequence: CASSQPGRQTYEQYF. Full variable domain (rest looked up from reference TRBV14 and TRBJ2-7): EAGVTQFPSHSVIEKGQTVTLRCDPISGHDNLYWYRRVMGKEIKFLLHFVKESKQDESGMPNNRFLAERTGGTYSTLKVQPAELEDSGVYFCASSQPGRQTYEQYFGPGTRLTVT.

The chain uses TRBV5-6 and TRBJ2-2, with D possibly TRBD1 on 5 matching bases. Germline CDR1 SGHDT, CDR2 YYEEEE. This CDR3 region has 16 residues. Between the trimmed V and J ends, which lost 0 bases and 4 bases, there was a span of 13 bases. This CDR3 is CASSLDFQGLTGELFF. Written as DNA, the CDR3 is TGTGCCAGCAGCTTGGATTTCCAGGGTCTCACCGGGGAGCTGTTTTTT.

The J gene is TRBJ2-5, the V gene TRBV6-5; the D is unclear. Germline CDR1 reads MNHEY; CDR2 reads SVGAGI. Trimming pared 0 bases from V and 3 bases from J, leaving 8 bases between. The CDR3 totals 14 residues. The CDR3 loop is CASSYSNVEETQYF. The CDR3 coding sequence is TGTGCCAGCAGTTACTCGAACGTCGAAGAGACCCAGTACTTC.

V and J are TRBV7-2 and TRBJ2-7, with D possibly being TRBD1 or TRBD2 (6 bases each). The CDR3 covers 14 residues. Germline CDR1 SGHTA, CDR2 FQGNSA. Trimming took 5 bases from V and 4 from J, leaving 15 bases between them. CDR3 sequence (DNA): TGTGCCAGCAGCCCCCGGGGGCAGGCGTACGAGCAGTACTTC. Translation: CASSPRGQAYEQYF.

In its sample, this clone was seen a few times. V gene TRBV7-2 combines with J gene TRBJ1-4; 7 bases are a match to TRBD1. This CDR3 spans 14 amino acids. V gave up 7 bases and J gave up 7 bases; unmatched junction bases: 9. Germline values: CDR1 SGHTA, CDR2 FQGNSA. The CDR3 sequence: CASNPQGSGEKLFF. The CDR3 DNA sequence: TGTGCCAGCAACCCACAGGGGTCTGGTGAAAAACTGTTTTTT.

The rearrangement joins TRBV7-8 to TRBJ2-3; unclear D gene. CDR3 length: 12 residues. Germline V gene sequence: CDR1 SGHVS, CDR2 FQNEAQ. Trimming shortened V by 5 bases and J by 3 bases, and 6 bases separated the two germline ends. DNA for the CDR3: TGTGCCAGCAGCCGGGCGACAGATACGCAGTATTTT. It translates to CASSRATDTQYF.

CDR3 DNA sequence: TGTGCCAGCTCACCAAGACAGAATCCACAGATGGAGCAGTATTTT. This gives the protein CASSPRQNPQMEQYF. The chain links TRBV18 to TRBJ2-3, with D possibly matching TRBD1 (5 bases). Germline lookup yields CDR1 KGHSH and CDR2 LQKENI. The CDR3 covers 15 residues. V lost 2 bases, J lost 11 bases, and 20 bases lay in between.

The V gene is TRBV29-1, the J gene TRBJ2-5, with D perhaps TRBD2 (5 bases). Germline V gives CDR1 SQVTM, CDR2 ANQGSEA. V was cut by 3 bases and J by 1 base, with 15 bases left in between. The CDR3 totals 15 residues. CDR3 DNA: TGCAGCGTTGATGCGTTTACCGGAGGCCAAGAGACCCAGTACTTC. Amino acid sequence: CSVDAFTGGQETQYF.

In this sample, this clone turned up once. V gene TRBV4-3 combines with J gene TRBJ2-7; 11 nucleotides align to TRBD2. Germline CDR1 LGHNA, CDR2 YSLEER. J gave up 4 bases and V 1 base, and 3 bases lay outside the gene matches. The CDR3 runs 15 residues. CDR3 in DNA: TGCGCCAGCAGCCAAGTAGCGGGAGGGGAGTACGAGCAGTACTTC. It codes for CASSQVAGGEYEQYF.

Comments on this clone: This same CDR3 is encoded by further DNA sequences in the sample. The chain combines TRBV4-3 with TRBJ2-7; no definite D call. V lost 0 bases and J lost 3, with 12 bases in between. Germline CDR1 and CDR2: LGHNA and YSLEER. The CDR3 has 15 residues. The CDR3 region has the DNA TGCGCCAGCAGCCAAGAAAAGGGATCGGGCTACGAGCAGTACTTC. Translation: CASSQEKGSGYEQYF.

The chain has TRBV5-5 and TRBJ2-7; D is perhaps TRBD1 (5 bases). The germline V gene has CDR1 SGHKS and CDR2 YYEKEE (reference sequence). V lost 0 bases to trimming and J lost 5 bases, with 6 bases between them. The CDR3 loop spans 12 amino acids. CDR3 protein: CASSLEGDEQYF. In DNA, the CDR3 is TGTGCCAGCAGCTTGGAAGGGGACGAGCAGTACTTC.

The chain has TRBV4-1 and TRBJ2-7; 8 bases fit TRBD2. V shed 0 bases and J 3 bases; nucleotides not matched to a gene: 1. The CDR3 is 14 residues long. The germline V gene encodes CDR1 MGHRA and CDR2 YSYEKL. The CDR3 DNA reads as TGCGCCAGCAGCCAAGATAGCGGGGACTACGAGCAGTACTTC. It specifies CASSQDSGDYEQYF.

The chain links TRBV7-2 to TRBJ2-3; D remains ambiguous. The germline V gene has CDR1 SGHTA and CDR2 FQGNSA. V was clipped by 5 bases and J by 3 bases, with 9 bases between them. The CDR3 runs to 13 residues. In DNA, the CDR3 is TGTGCCAGCAGCCGAACGGTGACAGATACGCAGTATTTT. It yields the protein CASSRTVTDTQYF.

This clone was detected only a few times. This sequence joins TRBV19 and TRBJ1-2; 10 bases map to TRBD1. CDR1 is LNHDA and CDR2 is SQIVND in the germline V gene (reference sequence). With V trimmed by 5 bases and J by 0 bases, 0 bases remained unmatched. This CDR3 contains 14 residues. Written as DNA, the CDR3 is TGTGCCAGTAGTGGACAGGGGGCTAACTATGGCTACACCTTC. It specifies CASSGQGANYGYTF.

The rearrangement links TRBV29-1 to TRBJ2-7; D possibly corresponds to TRBD2 (6 bases). Trimming shortened V by 6 bases and J by 3 bases, and 21 bases separated the two germline ends. Germline V gene lookup returns CDR1 SQVTM and CDR2 ANQGSEA. CDR3 length equals 15 residues. In DNA, the CDR3 is TGCAGCGTCGCAGGGACTCGCGGTACTAACTACGAGCAGTACTTC. This gives the protein CSVAGTRGTNYEQYF.

The V gene is TRBV5-1, the J gene TRBJ2-5, with TRBD1 matching over 10 bases. Trimming cost V 4 bases and J 2 bases; bases outside gene matches: 8. Germline CDR1 reads SGHRS; CDR2 reads YFSETQ. The CDR3 runs to 16 residues. The CDR3 nucleotides are TGCGCCAGCAGCATATCCCCGGGACAGGGGCAAGAGACCCAGTACTTC. It codes for CASSISPGQGQETQYF. The entire variable domain, with the rest obtained from reference TRBV5-1 and TRBJ2-5, is as follows: KAGVTQTPRYLIKTRGQQVTLSCSPISGHRSVSWYQQTPGQGLQFLFEYFSETQRNKGNFPGRFSGRQFSNSRSEMNVSTLELGDSALYLCASSISPGQGQETQYFGPGTRLLVL.

This clone was detected once. V and J are TRBV11-2 and TRBJ2-1, with D hard to call. V lost 5 bases, J lost 5 bases, and 1 base lay in between. This CDR3 contains 10 residues. In germline, CDR1 is SGHAT, CDR2 FQNNGV. The CDR3 coding sequence is TGTGCCAGCAGCAACAATGAGCAGTTCTTC. Protein product: CASSNNEQFF.

The chain carries TRBV6-4 and TRBJ2-7, with D possibly being TRBD1 (6 bases). The CDR3 sequence is 14 residues long. V was clipped by 3 bases and J by 4 bases, with 13 bases between them. In germline, CDR1 is MRHNA, CDR2 SNTAGT. CDR3 sequence reads: CASSESPDSYEQYF. The CDR3 DNA sequence: TGTGCCAGCAGTGAGTCGCCGGACAGTTACGAGCAGTACTTC.

J is TRBJ1-4 and V is TRBV6-6; D call uncertain. This CDR3 spans 15 amino acids. Trimming shortened V by 0 bases and J by 2 bases, and 7 bases separated the two germline ends. Germline V gene data show CDR1 as MNHNY and CDR2 as SVGAGI (reference sequence). The DNA for the CDR3 is TGTGCCAGCAGTTACTCGAGTGGGACTAATGAAAAACTGTTTTTT. Translation: CASSYSSGTNEKLFF.

This chain joins TRBV7-8 and TRBJ2-3; D may match TRBD1 or TRBD2 (5 bases each). Germline V gene lookup returns CDR1 SGHVS and CDR2 FQNEAQ. V shed 5 bases and J shed 1 base, with 13 bases lying between them. The CDR3 extends over 15 amino acids. The CDR3, as DNA: TGTGCCAGCAGCCCCCGGGACGGTCGCACAGATACGCAGTATTTT. It translates to CASSPRDGRTDTQYF.

This chain connects TRBV7-6 to TRBJ2-2; TRBD1 matches 9 bases. Trimming at V came to 5 bases and at J to 2 bases, leaving 9 bases not matched to a gene. In germline, CDR1 is SGHVS, CDR2 FNYEAQ. This CDR3 is 17 amino acids long. The CDR3 here is CASSPSVDRGNTGELFF. The CDR3 DNA reads TGTGCCAGCAGCCCATCCGTGGACAGGGGAAACACCGGGGAGCTGTTTTTT.

The J gene is TRBJ2-2, the V gene TRBV7-9, with a weak D call TRBD1 (6 bases). Looked up from germline, CDR1 is SEHNR and CDR2 is FQNEAQ (reference sequence). This CDR3 region has 15 residues. V gave up 9 bases and J gave up 4 bases, with 18 bases separating them. In DNA form, the CDR3 reads TGTGCCAGTTATGGGGGCGCGTCGGTCACCGGGGAGCTGTTTTTT. Translation: CASYGGASVTGELFF.

V and J are TRBV6-6 and TRBJ1-4, with D tentatively TRBD1 (5 bases). The V end lost 7 bases, the J end lost 7 bases, and 7 bases lay between the germline ends. The germline V gene has CDR1 MNHNY and CDR2 SVGAGI (reference sequence). The CDR3 extends over 11 amino acids. This chain's CDR3 is CASTGSEKLFF. The DNA for the CDR3 is TGTGCCAGCACAGGGAGTGAAAAACTGTTTTTT.

The chain joins TRBV29-1 to TRBJ1-2; D perhaps matches TRBD1 (6 bases). The V end lost 4 bases, the J end lost 6 bases, and 9 bases lay between the germline ends. The CDR3 consists of 11 residues. In germline, CDR1 is SQVTM, CDR2 ANQGSEA. The CDR3 sequence is CSVGGADGYTF. CDR3 in DNA: TGCAGCGTTGGGGGGGCGGATGGCTACACCTTC. Looking up the rest from reference TRBV29-1 and TRBJ1-2 gives the full variable domain: SAVISQKPSRDICQRGTSLTIQCQVDSQVTMMFWYRQQPGQSLTLIATANQGSEATYESGFVIDKFPISRPNLTFSTLTVSNMSPEDSSIYLCSVGGADGYTFGSGTRLTVV.

The gene calls are TRBV29-1 and TRBJ1-1; TRBD1 matches at 7 bases. The CDR3 sequence is 14 residues long. Germline V gives CDR1 SQVTM, CDR2 ANQGSEA. CDR3 region: CSVLRDRGKGEAFF. CDR3 in DNA: TGCAGTGTTTTAAGGGACAGAGGGAAGGGTGAAGCTTTCTTT. The full variable domain, rest sourced from reference TRBV29-1 and TRBJ1-1, is SAVISQKPSRDICQRGTSLTIQCQVDSQVTMMFWYRQQPGQSLTLIATANQGSEATYESGFVIDKFPISRPNLTFSTLTVSNMSPEDSSIYLCSVLRDRGKGEAFFGQGTRLTVV.

The chain links TRBV4-1 to TRBJ2-1; 10 nucleotides align to TRBD2. Germline CDR1 MGHRA, CDR2 YSYEKL. The CDR3 is 15 amino acids. After removal of 2 bases from V and 7 bases from J, the junction contained 5 bases not matched to a gene. The CDR3 sequence is CASSQLAGARNEQFF. The CDR3, as DNA: TGCGCCAGCAGCCAACTAGCGGGGGCCCGGAATGAGCAGTTCTTC.

This clone appeared once. V and J are TRBV6-4 and TRBJ1-3; no clear D gene. This CDR3 comprises 15 residues. Germline assignment: CDR1 MRHNA and CDR2 SNTAGT. The germline V and J ends were trimmed by 3 bases and 3 bases, with 12 bases remaining between them. CDR3 protein: CASSDYGLIGNTIYF. The CDR3 nucleotides read TGTGCCAGCAGTGATTATGGTTTGATTGGAAACACCATATATTTT.

A single count supports this clone. This rearrangement joins TRBV27 to TRBJ1-5; tentative D call: TRBD1 (6 bases). This CDR3 spans 16 amino acids. The V end was cut by 5 bases, the J end by 5 bases, with 19 bases between. Germline V CDR1 and CDR2: MNHEY, SMNVEV (reference sequence). The CDR3 is CASSPASGTTYQPQHF. The CDR3 bases are TGTGCCAGCAGTCCCGCCTCCGGGACAACTTATCAGCCCCAGCATTTT.